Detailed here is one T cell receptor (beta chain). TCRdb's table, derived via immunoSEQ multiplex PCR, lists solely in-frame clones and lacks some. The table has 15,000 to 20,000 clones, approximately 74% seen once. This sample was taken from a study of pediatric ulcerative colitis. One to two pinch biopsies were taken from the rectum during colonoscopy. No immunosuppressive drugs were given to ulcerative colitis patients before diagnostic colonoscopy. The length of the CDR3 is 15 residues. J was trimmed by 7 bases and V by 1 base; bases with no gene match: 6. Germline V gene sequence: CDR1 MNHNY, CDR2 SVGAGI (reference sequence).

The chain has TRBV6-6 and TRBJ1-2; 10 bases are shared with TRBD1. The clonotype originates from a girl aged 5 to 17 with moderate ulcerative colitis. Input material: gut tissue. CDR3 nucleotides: TGTGCCAGCAGTTACTGGGACAGGGGTGGAAGTGGCTACACCTTC. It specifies CASSYWDRGGSGYTF.